The 5 T cell receptor beta chains given below trace back to one sample, sequenced in a study of cytomegalovirus exposure and HLA in healthy donors. This table comes from immunoSEQ multiplex PCR, and its TCRdb copy is limited to in-frame clones, with some not included. The sample yields about 140,000 clones, 86% seen once. The specimen sequenced was PBMCs. The source of these receptors is a man aged 18 to 30 in good health and CMV-seronegative.

The chain couples TRBV30 to TRBJ2-1, with 15 bases aligning to TRBD2. Germline V lookup: CDR1 GTSNPN, CDR2 SVGIG (reference sequence). Trimming cost V 3 bases and J 6 bases; bases outside gene matches: 6. CDR3 size: 16 residues. The CDR3 sequence is CAWRPLGLAGGNEQFF. The DNA for the CDR3 is TGTGCCTGGAGGCCCCTGGGACTAGCGGGAGGCAATGAGCAGTTCTTC. Variable domain in full (rest from reference TRBV30 and TRBJ2-1): SQTIHQWPATLVQPVGSPLSLECTVEGTSNPNLYWYRQAAGRGLQLLFYSVGIGQISSEVPQNLSASRPQDRQFILSSKKLLLSDSGFYLCAWRPLGLAGGNEQFFGPGTRLTVL.

The table lists this clone with a few counts. The rearrangement joins TRBV18 to TRBJ2-5; possibly TRBD2 for D (6 bases). The CDR3 loop spans 13 amino acids. V lost 3 bases and J 5 bases, leaving 10 bases between the germline ends. Germline values: CDR1 KGHSH, CDR2 LQKENI. The CDR3 region is CASSPEGLETQYF. CDR3 coding DNA: TGTGCCAGCTCACCGGAGGGTCTTGAGACCCAGTACTTC.

The chain recombines TRBV5-4 with TRBJ2-7; D is undetermined. Germline lookup yields CDR1 SGHNT and CDR2 YYREEE (reference sequence). The germline V and J ends were trimmed by 4 bases and 3 bases, with 17 bases remaining between them. The CDR3 contains 15 residues. The CDR3 here is CASSSPTFNLYEQYF. The DNA of the CDR3 is TGTGCCAGCAGCAGCCCAACCTTTAACCTCTACGAGCAGTACTTC.

The chain is built from TRBV6-1 and TRBJ1-5; D remains ambiguous. The CDR3 spans 15 residues. The germline V and J ends were trimmed by 2 bases and 0 bases, with 8 bases remaining between them. Germline loops: CDR1 MNHNS, CDR2 SASEGT. Here the CDR3 DNA reads TGTGCCAGCAGTGAATGGCAGTTTAGCAATCAGCCCCAGCATTTT. Translated, it gives CASSEWQFSNQPQHF.

The chain carries TRBV28 and TRBJ2-5; maybe TRBD2 (6 bases). Trimming pared 4 bases from V and 5 bases from J, leaving 14 bases between. This CDR3 is built from 14 residues. The germline V gene has CDR1 MDHEN and CDR2 SYDVKM. CDR3 protein: CASSSVRGFETQYF. DNA for the CDR3: TGTGCCAGCAGTTCAGTTCGGGGGTTTGAGACCCAGTACTTC.